Below, one T cell receptor (beta chain) is given with its context. As yet, its antigen is unknown. This entry belongs to a study of beta chain features in type 1 diabetes. Study outcomes and limitations: Across all four CD4+ subsets, people with type 1 diabetes showed modestly shorter TCRB CDR3s.

The isolated RNA, all of it, was reverse transcribed, so expressed TCRB transcripts were what got sequenced. Assay: immunoSEQ multiplex PCR; the TCRdb copy retains only in-frame clones and omits some. The sample lists around 46,000 clones, around 40% occurring once. Sorting based on CD45RO/CCR7/CD25/CD127/CD95/CD27 separated CD4+ naive, central memory, regulatory and stem cell-like memory cells. V was shortened by 5 bases and J by 1 base, with 9 bases between the two germline ends. The V gene's germline CDR1 is SGHTA and CDR2 FQGTGA. CDR3 length: 15 amino acids. Sequencing input: stem cell memory CD4+ T cells from blood. This rearrangement joins TRBV7-3 to TRBJ2-6; possible D gene TRBD1, 5 bases. The origin of this receptor is a man aged 25 to 40 with type 1 diabetes. Written as DNA, the CDR3 is TGTGCCAGCAGCCCGCAGGGATCTGGGGCCAACGTCCTGACTTTC. This sequence encodes CASSPQGSGANVLTF. Full variable domain (missing parts from reference TRBV7-3 and TRBJ2-6): GAGVSQTPSNKVTEKGKYVELRCDPISGHTALYWYRQSLGQGPEFLIYFQGTGAADDSGLPNDRFFAVRPEGSVSTLKIQRTERGDSAVYLCASSPQGSGANVLTFGAGSRLTVL.